The 2 T cell receptor beta chains listed next were all sequenced from one sample in a study of OX40 agonist ivuxolimab in advanced cancers. The protocol was immunoSEQ multiplex PCR, while the TCRdb copy is restricted to in-frame clones and leaves out a portion. The repertoire includes around 12,000 clones, about 93% of them detected once, and approximately 70% sits in the top ten. Sequencing was performed on CD4+ or CD8+ T cells sorted from blood, taken in a trial of the OX40 agonist ivuxolimab. These TCRs come from an adult with an advanced solid tumor such as melanoma, head and neck, liver or kidney cancer.

CDR3 residues: CASSLYPDTQYF. The CDR3 bases are TGTGCCAGCAGCCTTTATCCGGATACGCAGTATTTT. The chain joins TRBV5-4 to TRBJ2-3, with D unresolved. Germline lookup yields CDR1 SGHNT and CDR2 YYREEE (reference sequence). V lost 4 bases to trimming and J lost 6 bases, with 9 bases between them. The CDR3 contains 12 residues. Variable domain in full (rest from reference TRBV5-4 and TRBJ2-3): ETGVTQSPTHLIKTRGQQVTLRCSSQSGHNTVSWYQQALGQGPQFIFQYYREEENGRGNFPPRFSGLQFPNYSSELNVNALELDDSALYLCASSLYPDTQYFGPGTRLTVL.

The J gene is TRBJ2-1, the V gene TRBV19, with 8 bases fitting TRBD2. Looked up from germline, CDR1 is LNHDA and CDR2 is SQIVND (reference sequence). The CDR3 spans 15 residues. Trimming removed 3 bases from V and 8 bases from J; junction bases left unmatched: 9. CDR3 sequence reads: CASSIWGGGPYEQFF. The CDR3 DNA sequence: TGTGCCAGTAGTATCTGGGGCGGGGGGCCCTATGAGCAGTTCTTC.